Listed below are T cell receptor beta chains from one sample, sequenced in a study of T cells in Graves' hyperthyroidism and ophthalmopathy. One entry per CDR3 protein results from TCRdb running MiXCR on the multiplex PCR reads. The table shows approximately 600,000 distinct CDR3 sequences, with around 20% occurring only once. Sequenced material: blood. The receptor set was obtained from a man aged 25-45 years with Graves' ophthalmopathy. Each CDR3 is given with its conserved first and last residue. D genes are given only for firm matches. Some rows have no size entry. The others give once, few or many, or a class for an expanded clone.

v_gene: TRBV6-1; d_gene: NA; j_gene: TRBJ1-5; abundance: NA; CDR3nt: TGTGCCAGCCAGGCAGGCCGCCAGCCCCAGCATTTT; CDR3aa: CASQAGRQPQHF
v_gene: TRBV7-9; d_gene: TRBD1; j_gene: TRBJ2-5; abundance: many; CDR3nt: TGTGCCAGCAGCTTCGGGACAGGAGCAGAGACCCAGTACTTC; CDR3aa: CASSFGTGAETQYF
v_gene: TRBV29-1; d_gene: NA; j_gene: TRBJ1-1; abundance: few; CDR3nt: TGCAGCGTTGCTTCGGTGTACACTGAAGCTTTCTTT; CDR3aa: CSVASVYTEAFF
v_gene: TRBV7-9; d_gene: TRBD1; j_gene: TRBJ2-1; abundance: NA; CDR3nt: TGTGCCAGCAGCTTCAGACAGGGACCAGAGCAGTTCTTC; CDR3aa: CASSFRQGPEQFF
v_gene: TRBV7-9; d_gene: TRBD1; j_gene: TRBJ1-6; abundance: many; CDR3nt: TGTGCCAGCAGCTTTACAGGGGGCAATTCACCCCTCCACTTT; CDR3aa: CASSFTGGNSPLHF
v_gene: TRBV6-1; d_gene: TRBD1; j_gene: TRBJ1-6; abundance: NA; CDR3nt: TGTGCCAGCAGCCTTCACGACAGGGAAAGGTTTCTTAATTCACCCCTCCACTTT; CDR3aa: CASSLHDRERFLNSPLHF
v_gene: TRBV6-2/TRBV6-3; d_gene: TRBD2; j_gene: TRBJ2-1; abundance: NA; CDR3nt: TGTGCCAGCAGTTACTCGACACTAGCGGGAGGGCCGGGTGAGCAGTTCTTC; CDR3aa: CASSYSTLAGGPGEQFF
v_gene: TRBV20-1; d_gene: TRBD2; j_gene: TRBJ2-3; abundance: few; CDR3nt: TGCAGTGCTAGTTTGTCTGTGGGAGATCTAGGGATGTGGGCTAGCGGGAGAGACACAGATACGCAGTATTTT; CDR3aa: CSASLSVGDLGMWASGRDTDTQYF
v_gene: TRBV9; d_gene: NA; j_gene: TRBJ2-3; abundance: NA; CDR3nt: TGTGCCAGCAGCGCCGGATTATCCATGCGACACACAGATACGCAGTATTTT; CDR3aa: CASSAGLSMRHTDTQYF
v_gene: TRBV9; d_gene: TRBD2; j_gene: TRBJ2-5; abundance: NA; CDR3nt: TGTGCCAGCAGCGTAGTAGCGGGAGAGACCCAGTACTTC; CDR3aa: CASSVVAGETQYF
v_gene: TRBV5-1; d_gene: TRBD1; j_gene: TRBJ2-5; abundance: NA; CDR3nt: TGCGCCAGCAGCGCGACCCCGGGACAGCAAGAGACCCAGTACTTC; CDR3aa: CASSATPGQQETQYF
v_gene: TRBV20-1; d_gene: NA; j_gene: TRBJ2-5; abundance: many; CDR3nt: TGCAGTGCTACTGGCAGACAAGAGACCCAGTACTTC; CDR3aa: CSATGRQETQYF
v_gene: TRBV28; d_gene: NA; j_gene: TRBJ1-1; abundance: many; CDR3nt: TGTGCCAGCAGTTTACCGGGGGCGGTGGCTGAAGCTTTCTTT; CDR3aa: CASSLPGAVAEAFF
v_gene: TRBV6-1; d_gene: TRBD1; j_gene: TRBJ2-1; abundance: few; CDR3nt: TGTGCCAGCAGGGGACAGGGGTTGAATGAGCAGTTCTTC; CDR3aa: CASRGQGLNEQFF
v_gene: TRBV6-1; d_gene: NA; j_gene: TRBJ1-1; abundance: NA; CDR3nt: TGTGCCAGCATTAGAAACTCGAACACTGAAGCTTTCTTT; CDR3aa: CASIRNSNTEAFF
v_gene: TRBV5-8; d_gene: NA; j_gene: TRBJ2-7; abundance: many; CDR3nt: TGTGCCAGCAGCTTGGGCAGCCCTTCCGTCTACGAGCAGTACTTC; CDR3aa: CASSLGSPSVYEQYF
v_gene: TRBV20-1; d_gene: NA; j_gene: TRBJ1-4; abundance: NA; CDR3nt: TGCAGTGCTAGAGATCACAGAATTAATGAAAAACTGTTTTTT; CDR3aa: CSARDHRINEKLFF
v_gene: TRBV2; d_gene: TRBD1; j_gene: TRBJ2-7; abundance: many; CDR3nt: TGTGCCAGCAGTGCCGGACAGGGCCGACCCTACGAGCAGTACTTC; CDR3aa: CASSAGQGRPYEQYF
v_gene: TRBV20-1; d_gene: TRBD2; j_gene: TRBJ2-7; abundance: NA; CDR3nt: TGCAGTGCTAGAGAGCGGGAGGGGATATACGAGCAGTACTTC; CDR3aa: CSAREREGIYEQYF
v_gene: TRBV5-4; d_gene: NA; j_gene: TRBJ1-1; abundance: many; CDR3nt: TGTGCCAGCAGCCACTACTGGGAGACTGAAGCTTTCTTT; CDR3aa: CASSHYWETEAFF
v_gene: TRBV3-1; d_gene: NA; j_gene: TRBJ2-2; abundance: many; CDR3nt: TGTGCCAGCAGCCAAGTCCCGAACACCGGGGAGCTGTTTTTT; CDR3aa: CASSQVPNTGELFF
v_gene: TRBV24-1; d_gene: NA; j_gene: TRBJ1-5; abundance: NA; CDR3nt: TGTGCCACCAGTGAGGGGGAACCCAATCAGCCCCAGCATTTT; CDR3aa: CATSEGEPNQPQHF
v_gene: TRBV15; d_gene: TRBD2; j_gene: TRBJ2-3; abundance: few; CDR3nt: TGTGCCATTACAAAAGGGACTAGCGGAAGCACAGATACGCAGTATTTT; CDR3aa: CAITKGTSGSTDTQYF
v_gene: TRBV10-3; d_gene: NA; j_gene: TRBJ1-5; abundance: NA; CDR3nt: TGTGCCATCAGTGAGAGGGGCCAGCCCCAGCATTTT; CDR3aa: CAISERGQPQHF
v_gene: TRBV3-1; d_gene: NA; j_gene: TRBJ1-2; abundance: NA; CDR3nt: TGTGCCAGCAGCCTTTTAACCGGGAGAAATGGCTACACCTTC; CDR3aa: CASSLLTGRNGYTF
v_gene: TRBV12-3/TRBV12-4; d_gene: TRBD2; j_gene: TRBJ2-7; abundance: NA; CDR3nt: TGTGCCAGCAGTCCGGGACTATACTACGAGCAGTACTTC; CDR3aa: CASSPGLYYEQYF
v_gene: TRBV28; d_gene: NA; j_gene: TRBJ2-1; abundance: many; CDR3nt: TGTGCCAGCAGTATGGTAGCGGAGCCCTCCTACAATGAGCAGTTCTTC; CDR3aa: CASSMVAEPSYNEQFF
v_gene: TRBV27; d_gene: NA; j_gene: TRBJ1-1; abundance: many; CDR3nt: TGTGCCAGCAGTTTGACAGCGGGGGGGACTGAAGCTTTCTTT; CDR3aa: CASSLTAGGTEAFF
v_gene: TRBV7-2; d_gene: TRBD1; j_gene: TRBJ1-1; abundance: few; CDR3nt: TGTGCCAGCAGCTTCATGACAGGGGCGAACACTGAAGCTTTCTTT; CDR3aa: CASSFMTGANTEAFF
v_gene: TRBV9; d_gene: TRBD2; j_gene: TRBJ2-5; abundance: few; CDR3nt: TGTGCCAGCAGCGTAGGCCTAGCGGGAGTCGGGGAGACCCAGTACTTC; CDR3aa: CASSVGLAGVGETQYF
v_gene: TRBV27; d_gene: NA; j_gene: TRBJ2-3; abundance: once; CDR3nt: TGTGCCAGCTGTCAGGGGGGGGTTGGCACAGATACGCAGTATTTT; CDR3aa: CASCQGGVGTDTQYF
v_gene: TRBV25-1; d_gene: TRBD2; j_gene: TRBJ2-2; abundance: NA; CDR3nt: TGTGCCAGCAGTGGGGGACTAGCGAACACCGGGGAGCTGTTTTTT; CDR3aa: CASSGGLANTGELFF
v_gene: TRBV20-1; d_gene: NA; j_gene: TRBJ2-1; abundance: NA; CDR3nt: TGCAGTGCTAGAGATCGGGGGGCGCATTACAATGAGCAGTTCTTC; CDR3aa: CSARDRGAHYNEQFF